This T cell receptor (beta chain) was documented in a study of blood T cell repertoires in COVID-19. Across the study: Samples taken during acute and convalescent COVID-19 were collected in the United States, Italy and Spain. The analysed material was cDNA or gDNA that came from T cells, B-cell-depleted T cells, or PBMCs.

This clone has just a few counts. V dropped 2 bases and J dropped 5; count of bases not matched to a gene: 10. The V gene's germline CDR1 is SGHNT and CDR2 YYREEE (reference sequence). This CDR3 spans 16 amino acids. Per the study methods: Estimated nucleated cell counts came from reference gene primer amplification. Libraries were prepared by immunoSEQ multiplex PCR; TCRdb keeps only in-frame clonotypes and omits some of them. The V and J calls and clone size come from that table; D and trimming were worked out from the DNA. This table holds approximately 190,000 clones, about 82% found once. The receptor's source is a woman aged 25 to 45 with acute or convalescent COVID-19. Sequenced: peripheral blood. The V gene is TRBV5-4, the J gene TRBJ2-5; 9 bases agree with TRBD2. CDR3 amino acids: CASSLGVAGEGETQYF. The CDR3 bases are TGTGCCAGCAGCTTAGGGGTAGCGGGGGAGGGGGAGACCCAGTACTTC.